By share of the sample, the clone carrying this TCR beta chain is medium-sized. Its antigen is unidentified. Blood genomic DNA input for TRB amplification was roughly 220-500 ng. J gave up 5 bases and V 2 bases, and 3 bases lay outside the gene matches. The CDR3 is made up of 13 amino acids. From germline, CDR1 is SQVTM and CDR2 ANQGSEA. BIOMED2 TRB-A/B primer pools were used in multiplex TRB PCR. TCRdb ran MiXCR on the multiplex PCR reads and lists one entry per CDR3 protein. Of 20,000 to 25,000 distinct CDR3 sequences listed, around 30% were seen once; the top ten hold around 2.8%. This specimen belongs to a study of T and B cells in COVID-19 patients. Across the study: Median age was approximately 33 years in the recovered cohort and about 67 years in the active-infection cohort.

Study findings and constraints: Active COVID-19 showed highly clonal TRB repertoires; recovery showed diversity and richness above healthy donors. CD4+, regulatory T cell, CD8+ and sorted SARS-CoV-2-responsive or tetramer+ T cells were not yet sequenced.

Material: blood. The genes are TRBV29-1 and TRBJ2-5, with 9 positions matching TRBD1. The source of this sequence is a human donor who had recovered from COVID-19. The CDR3 DNA sequence: TGCAGCGTTGAAAGGACAGGGGTGGAGACCCAGTACTTC. It encodes CSVERTGVETQYF.